The subject of this entry is one TCR beta chain. This record belongs to a study of T cell changes during pregnancy in multiple sclerosis. This CDR3 is built from 18 residues. The trim removed 0 bases at V and 2 bases at J, leaving 8 bases unmatched. In germline, CDR1 is SGHTA, CDR2 FQGNSA. Libraries were prepared by immunoSEQ multiplex PCR; TCRdb keeps only in-frame clonotypes and omits some of them. The profile covers around 59,000 clones, with about 90% appearing a single time and 0.76% taken by the ten largest. The sequence derives from a female donor with multiple sclerosis, enrolled in a pregnancy study. The specimen comprised CD4+ T cells from peripheral blood mononuclear cells, sampled in the first trimester of pregnancy. This rearrangement joins TRBV7-2 to TRBJ2-5, with TRBD2 matching 11 bases. The CDR3 region has the DNA TGTGCCAGCAGCTTAGCTAGCGGGGGGGCCGGGGGGCAAGAGACCCAGTACTTC. It codes for CASSLASGGAGGQETQYF. The full variable domain, completed using reference TRBV7-2 and TRBJ2-5, is GAGVSQSPSNKVTEKGKDVELRCDPISGHTALYWYRQSLGQGLEFLIYFQGNSAPDKSGLPSDRFSAERTGGSVSTLTIQRTQQEDSAVYLCASSLASGGAGGQETQYFGPGTRLLVL.